This TCR beta chain emerged from a study of blood T cell repertoires in COVID-19. Overall study: COVID-19 samples, acute and convalescent, were from the United States, Italy and Spain. T cells, B-cell-depleted T cells, or PBMCs supplied cDNA or gDNA.

Per the original data handling: Amplification of reference gene primers was used by the study to estimate nucleated cell counts. The table came from immunoSEQ multiplex PCR; TCRdb's copy has only in-frame clones and leaves some out. V, J and clone size were drawn from that table, and D and trimming were deduced from the DNA. The sample records about 170,000 clones, about 83% being singletons. The CDR3 is 14 residues long. In germline, CDR1 is MGHRA, CDR2 YSYEKL. V lost 4 bases, J lost 4 bases, and 10 bases lay in between. Material for sequencing was peripheral blood. V usage is TRBV4-1 and J usage is TRBJ1-4; tentative D call: TRBD1 (6 bases). The clonotype was recovered from a man between 60 and 75 years old with acute or convalescent COVID-19. CDR3 sequence reads: CASSRGQSNEKLFF. The DNA for the CDR3 is TGCGCCAGCAGCCGCGGACAGAGTAATGAAAAACTGTTTTTT.